This T cell receptor beta chain is from a study of STAT5B mutations in CD4+ large granular lymphocyte leukemia. This clone was observed a handful of times. TCRdb's table, derived via immunoSEQ multiplex PCR, lists solely in-frame clones and lacks some. The sample shows some 40,000 clones, roughly 79% of them seen only once. The CDR3 contains 15 residues. With 6 bases clipped from V and 0 bases from J, the junction kept 6 bases outside the gene matches. CDR1 MNHNS and CDR2 SASEGT come from the germline V gene. The rearrangement links TRBV6-1 to TRBJ1-1; 8 bases map to TRBD1. Specimen: CD4+ T cells from blood buffy coats. The origin of this receptor is a human donor in good health. CDR3 DNA: TGTGCCAGCAGGACCGGGACAGGCATGAACACTGAAGCTTTCTTT. It translates to CASRTGTGMNTEAFF.